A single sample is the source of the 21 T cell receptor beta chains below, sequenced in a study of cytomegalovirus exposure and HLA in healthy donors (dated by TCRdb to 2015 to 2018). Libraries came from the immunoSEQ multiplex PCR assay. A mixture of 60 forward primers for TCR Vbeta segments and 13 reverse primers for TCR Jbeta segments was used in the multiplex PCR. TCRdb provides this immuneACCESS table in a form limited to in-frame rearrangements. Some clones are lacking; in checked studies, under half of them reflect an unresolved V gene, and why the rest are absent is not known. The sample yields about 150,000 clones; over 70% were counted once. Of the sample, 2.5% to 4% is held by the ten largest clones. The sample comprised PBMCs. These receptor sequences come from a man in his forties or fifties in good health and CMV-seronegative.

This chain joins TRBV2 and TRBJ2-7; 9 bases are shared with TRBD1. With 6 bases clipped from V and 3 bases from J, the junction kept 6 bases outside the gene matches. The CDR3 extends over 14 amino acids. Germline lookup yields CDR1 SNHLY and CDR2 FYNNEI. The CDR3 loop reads CASSDGTGSYEQYF. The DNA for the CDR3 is TGTGCCAGCAGCGACGGGACAGGGAGCTACGAGCAGTACTTC.

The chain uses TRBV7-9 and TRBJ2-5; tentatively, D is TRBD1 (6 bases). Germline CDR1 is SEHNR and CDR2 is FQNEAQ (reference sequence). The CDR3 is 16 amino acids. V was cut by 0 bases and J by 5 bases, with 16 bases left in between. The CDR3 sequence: CASSLAQGQLTETQYF. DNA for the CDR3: TGTGCCAGCAGCTTAGCGCAGGGACAATTGACGGAGACCCAGTACTTC.

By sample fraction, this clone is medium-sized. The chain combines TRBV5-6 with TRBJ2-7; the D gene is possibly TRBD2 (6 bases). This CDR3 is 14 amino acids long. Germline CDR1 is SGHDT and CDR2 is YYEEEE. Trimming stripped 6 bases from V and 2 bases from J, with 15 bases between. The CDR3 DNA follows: TGTGCCAGCACCATGGGGGGAAGTCCCTACGAGCAGTACTTC. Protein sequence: CASTMGGSPYEQYF.

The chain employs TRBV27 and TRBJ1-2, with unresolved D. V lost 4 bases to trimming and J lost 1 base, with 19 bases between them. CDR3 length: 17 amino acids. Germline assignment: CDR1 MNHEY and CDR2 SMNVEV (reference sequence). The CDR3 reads CASSSGGGLDINYGYTF. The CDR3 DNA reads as TGTGCCAGCAGTTCCGGTGGAGGACTCGATATTAACTATGGCTACACCTTC.

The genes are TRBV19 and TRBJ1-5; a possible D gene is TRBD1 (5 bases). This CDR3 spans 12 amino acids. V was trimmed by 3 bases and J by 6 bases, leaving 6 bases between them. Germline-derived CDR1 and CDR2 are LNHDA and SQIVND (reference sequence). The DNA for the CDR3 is TGTGCCAGTAGTATTCAGGGTCAGCCCCAGCATTTT. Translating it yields CASSIQGQPQHF. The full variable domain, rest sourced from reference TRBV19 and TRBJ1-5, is DGGITQSPKYLFRKEGQNVTLSCEQNLNHDAMYWYRQDPGQGLRLIYYSQIVNDFQKGDIAEGYSVSREKKESFPLTVTSAQKNPTAFYLCASSIQGQPQHFGDGTRLSIL.

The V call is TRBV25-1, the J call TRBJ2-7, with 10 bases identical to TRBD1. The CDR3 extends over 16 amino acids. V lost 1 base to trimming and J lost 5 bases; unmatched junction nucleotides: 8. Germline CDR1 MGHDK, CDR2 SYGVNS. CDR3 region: CASSESETGGHHEQYF. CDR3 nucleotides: TGTGCCAGCAGTGAATCAGAGACAGGGGGCCACCACGAGCAGTACTTC.

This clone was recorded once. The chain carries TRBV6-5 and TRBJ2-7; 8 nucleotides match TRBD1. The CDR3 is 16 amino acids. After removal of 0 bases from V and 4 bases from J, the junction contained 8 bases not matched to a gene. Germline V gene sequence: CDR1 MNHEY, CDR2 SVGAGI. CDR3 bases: TGTGCCAGCAGTTACTCCGACAGGGGAGGTTTTTACGAGCAGTACTTC. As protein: CASSYSDRGGFYEQYF.

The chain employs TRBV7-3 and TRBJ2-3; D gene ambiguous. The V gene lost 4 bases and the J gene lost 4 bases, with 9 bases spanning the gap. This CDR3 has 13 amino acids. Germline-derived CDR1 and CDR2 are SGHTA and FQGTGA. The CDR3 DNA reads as TGTGCCAGCAGCTACACACGTTCAGATACGCAGTATTTT. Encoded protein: CASSYTRSDTQYF.

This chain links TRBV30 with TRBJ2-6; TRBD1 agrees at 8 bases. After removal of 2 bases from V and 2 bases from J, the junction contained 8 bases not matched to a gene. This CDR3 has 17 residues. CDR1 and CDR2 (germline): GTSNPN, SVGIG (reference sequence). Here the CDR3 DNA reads TGTGCCTGGAGTAGGGACAGGTCTTCCACTGGGGCCAACGTCCTGACTTTC. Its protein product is CAWSRDRSSTGANVLTF.

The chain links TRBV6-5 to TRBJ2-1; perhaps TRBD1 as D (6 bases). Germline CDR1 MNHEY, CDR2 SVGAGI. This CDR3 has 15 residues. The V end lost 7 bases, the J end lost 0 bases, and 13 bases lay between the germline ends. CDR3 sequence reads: CASTRGSSSYNEQFF. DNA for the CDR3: TGTGCCAGCACTAGGGGGTCGAGCTCCTACAATGAGCAGTTCTTC.

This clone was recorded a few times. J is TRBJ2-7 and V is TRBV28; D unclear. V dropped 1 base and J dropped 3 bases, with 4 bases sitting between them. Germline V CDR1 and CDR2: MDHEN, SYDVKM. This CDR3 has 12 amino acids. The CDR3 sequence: CASSLSGYEQYF. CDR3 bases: TGTGCCAGCAGTTTATCCGGCTACGAGCAGTACTTC.

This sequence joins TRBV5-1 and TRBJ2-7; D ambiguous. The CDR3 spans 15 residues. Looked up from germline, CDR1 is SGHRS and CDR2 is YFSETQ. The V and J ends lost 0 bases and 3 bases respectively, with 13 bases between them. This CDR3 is CASSLASHPSYEQYF. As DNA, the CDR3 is TGCGCCAGCAGCTTGGCGTCCCACCCCAGCTACGAGCAGTACTTC.

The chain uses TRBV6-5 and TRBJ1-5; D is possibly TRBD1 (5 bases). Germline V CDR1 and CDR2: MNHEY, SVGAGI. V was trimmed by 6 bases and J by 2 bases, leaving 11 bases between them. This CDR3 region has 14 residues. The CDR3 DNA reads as TGTGCCAGCAGCCCCGGACACGGCAATCAGCCCCAGCATTTT. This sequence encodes CASSPGHGNQPQHF.

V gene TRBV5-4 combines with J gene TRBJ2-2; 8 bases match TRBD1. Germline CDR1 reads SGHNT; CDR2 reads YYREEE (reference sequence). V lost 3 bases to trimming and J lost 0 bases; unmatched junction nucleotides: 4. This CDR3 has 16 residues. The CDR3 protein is CASSSAGGANTGELFF. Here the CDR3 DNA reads TGTGCCAGCAGCTCCGCAGGGGGCGCGAACACCGGGGAGCTGTTTTTT.

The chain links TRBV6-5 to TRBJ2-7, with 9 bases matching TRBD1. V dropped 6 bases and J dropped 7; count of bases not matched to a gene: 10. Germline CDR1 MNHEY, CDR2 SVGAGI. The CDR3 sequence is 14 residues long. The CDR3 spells CASSSDRGVYEQYF. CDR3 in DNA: TGTGCCAGCAGCTCCGACAGGGGGGTGTATGAGCAGTACTTC.

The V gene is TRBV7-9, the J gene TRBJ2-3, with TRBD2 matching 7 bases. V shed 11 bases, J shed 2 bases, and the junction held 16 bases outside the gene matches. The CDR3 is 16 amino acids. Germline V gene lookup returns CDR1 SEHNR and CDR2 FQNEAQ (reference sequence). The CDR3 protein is CALNRGGGEFTDTQYF. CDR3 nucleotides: TGTGCCCTCAACCGGGGCGGGGGTGAATTCACAGATACGCAGTATTTT.

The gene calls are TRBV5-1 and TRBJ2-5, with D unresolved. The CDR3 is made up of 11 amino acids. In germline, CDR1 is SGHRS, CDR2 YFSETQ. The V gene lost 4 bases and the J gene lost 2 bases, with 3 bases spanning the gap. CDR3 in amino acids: CASSRQETQYF. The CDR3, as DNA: TGCGCCAGCAGCCGTCAAGAGACCCAGTACTTC.

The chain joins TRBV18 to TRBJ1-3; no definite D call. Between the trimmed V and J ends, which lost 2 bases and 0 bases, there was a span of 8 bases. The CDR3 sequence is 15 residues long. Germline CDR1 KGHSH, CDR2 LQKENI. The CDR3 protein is CASSPDRSSGNTIYF. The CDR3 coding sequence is TGTGCCAGCTCACCAGACCGGAGCTCTGGAAACACCATATATTTT. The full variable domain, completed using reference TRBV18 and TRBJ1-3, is NAGVMQNPRHLVRRRGQEARLRCSPMKGHSHVYWYRQLPEEGLKFMVYLQKENIIDESGMPKERFSAEFPKEGPSILRIQQVVRGDSAAYFCASSPDRSSGNTIYFGEGSWLTVV.

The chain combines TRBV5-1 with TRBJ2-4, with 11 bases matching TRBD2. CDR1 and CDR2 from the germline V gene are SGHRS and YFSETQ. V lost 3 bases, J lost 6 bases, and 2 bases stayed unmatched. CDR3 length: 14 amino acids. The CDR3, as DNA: TGCGCCAGCAGCTCCGGGACTAGCGGAAACATTCAGTACTTC. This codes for CASSSGTSGNIQYF.

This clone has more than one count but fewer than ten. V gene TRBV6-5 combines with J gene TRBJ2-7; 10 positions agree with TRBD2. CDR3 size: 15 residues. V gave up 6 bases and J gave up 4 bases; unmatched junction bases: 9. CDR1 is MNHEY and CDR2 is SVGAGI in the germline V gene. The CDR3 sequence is CASSPSGRAWYEQYF. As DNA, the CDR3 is TGTGCCAGCAGCCCCAGCGGGAGGGCTTGGTACGAGCAGTACTTC.

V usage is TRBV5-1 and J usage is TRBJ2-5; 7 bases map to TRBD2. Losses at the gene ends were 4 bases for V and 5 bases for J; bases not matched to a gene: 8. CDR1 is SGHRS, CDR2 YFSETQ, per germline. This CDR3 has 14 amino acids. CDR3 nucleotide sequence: TGCGCCAGCAGCCCGGGAGGCGGGGTCGAGACCCAGTACTTC. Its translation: CASSPGGGVETQYF. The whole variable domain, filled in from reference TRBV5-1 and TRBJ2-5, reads KAGVTQTPRYLIKTRGQQVTLSCSPISGHRSVSWYQQTPGQGLQFLFEYFSETQRNKGNFPGRFSGRQFSNSRSEMNVSTLELGDSALYLCASSPGGGVETQYFGPGTRLLVL.